Following are 8 T cell receptor beta chains from one sample sequenced in a study of T cells in Graves' hyperthyroidism and ophthalmopathy. Amplification of TCR beta CDR3 regions was performed using RNA transcripts as template. A first-round RT-PCR of the TCR CDR3 used the HTBI primer set. TCRdb recomputed calls from the multiplex PCR reads with MiXCR, one row per CDR3 protein. The table shows 250,000 to 300,000 distinct CDR3 sequences, with about a sixth occurring only once. Sequences were obtained from blood. The source is a woman aged 55-69 years with Graves' ophthalmopathy.

This clonotype has just a few counts. The genes are TRBV11-2 and TRBJ1-4, with D possibly being TRBD1 (5 bases). V was pared by 1 base and J by 8 bases, with 14 bases between. Germline values: CDR1 SGHAT, CDR2 FQNNGV. This CDR3 comprises 15 residues. The CDR3 DNA reads as TGTGCCAGCAGCTTAGGCATCTCGGGACCCGAAAAACTGTTTTTT. Protein product: CASSLGISGPEKLFF. The whole variable domain, remainder taken from reference TRBV11-2 and TRBJ1-4, is EAGVAQSPRYKIIEKRQSVAFWCNPISGHATLYWYQQILGQGPKLLIQFQNNGVVDDSQLPKDRFSAERLKGVDSTLKIQPAKLEDSAVYLCASSLGISGPEKLFFGSGTQLSVL.

This clonotype has just a few counts. The CDR3 DNA sequence: TGCAGCGTTGAAGAGTTAGCCCGTTCAATCTACAATGAGCAGTTCTTC. Protein product: CSVEELARSIYNEQFF. The chain joins TRBV29-1 to TRBJ2-1, with D uncertain. Germline V CDR1 and CDR2: SQVTM, ANQGSEA. With 0 bases removed from V and 3 bases from J, the gap between germline ends came to 15 bases. The CDR3 is made up of 16 amino acids.

This clonotype was picked up many times. The rearrangement uses TRBV15 and TRBJ2-3, with D possibly TRBD1 on 5 matching bases. The CDR3 totals 13 residues. Germline V lookup: CDR1 LNHNV, CDR2 YYDKDF (reference sequence). Trimming stripped 3 bases from V and 4 bases from J, with 8 bases between. The CDR3 here is CATSSAGPDTQYF. CDR3 DNA sequence: TGTGCCACCAGCAGTGCAGGGCCAGATACGCAGTATTTT.

There are many counts of this clonotype. The chain employs TRBV11-2 and TRBJ2-3; 7 bases match TRBD2. This CDR3 is 13 amino acids long. J gave up 4 bases and V 5 bases, and 3 bases lay outside the gene matches. Germline V lookup: CDR1 SGHAT, CDR2 FQNNGV. CDR3 sequence: CASSGLAADTQYF. Written as DNA, the CDR3 is TGTGCCAGCAGCGGTCTAGCGGCAGATACGCAGTATTTT.

This chain uses TRBV28 with TRBJ2-1; 15 positions match TRBD2. Germline loops: CDR1 MDHEN, CDR2 SYDVKM. With 7 bases clipped from V and 8 bases from J, the junction kept 15 bases outside the gene matches. The CDR3 runs to 18 residues. DNA for the CDR3: TGTGCCAGCATCCCGGGACTAGCGGGAGGCTTCGTGATGGATGAGCAGTTCTTC. Its translation: CASIPGLAGGFVMDEQFF. Full variable domain (rest looked up from reference TRBV28 and TRBJ2-1): DVKVTQSSRYLVKRTGEKVFLECVQDMDHENMFWYRQDPGLGLRLIYFSYDVKMKEKGDIPEGYSVSREKKERFSLILESASTNQTSMYLCASIPGLAGGFVMDEQFFGPGTRLTVL.

This clonotype was picked up many times. CDR3 nucleotides: TGTGCCAGCAGTTCCGGAAACTCCTACGAGCAGTACTTC. It is translated as CASSSGNSYEQYF. The chain combines TRBV27 with TRBJ2-7; no clear D gene. Germline V gene lookup returns CDR1 MNHEY and CDR2 SMNVEV (reference sequence). This CDR3 has 13 residues. V shed 4 bases and J shed 0 bases, with 7 bases lying between them.

This clonotype was counted ten times or more. The rearrangement joins TRBV6-1 to TRBJ1-2, with D perhaps matching TRBD1 (6 bases). Germline V gene data show CDR1 as MNHNS and CDR2 as SASEGT. The V gene lost 4 bases and the J gene lost 8 bases, with 14 bases spanning the gap. The CDR3 has 13 residues. The CDR3 sequence: CASSASGAGGYTF. CDR3 DNA: TGTGCCAGCAGTGCCTCAGGGGCAGGGGGCTACACCTTC.

The table lists this clonotype with a few counts. J is TRBJ2-7 and V is TRBV29-1; no clear D gene. The CDR3 extends over 11 amino acids. Germline CDR1 SQVTM, CDR2 ANQGSEA. The germline V and J ends were trimmed by 5 bases and 0 bases, with 5 bases remaining between them. The DNA of the CDR3 is TGCAGCGTTTCTAACTCCTACGAGCAGTACTTC. Encoded protein: CSVSNSYEQYF.